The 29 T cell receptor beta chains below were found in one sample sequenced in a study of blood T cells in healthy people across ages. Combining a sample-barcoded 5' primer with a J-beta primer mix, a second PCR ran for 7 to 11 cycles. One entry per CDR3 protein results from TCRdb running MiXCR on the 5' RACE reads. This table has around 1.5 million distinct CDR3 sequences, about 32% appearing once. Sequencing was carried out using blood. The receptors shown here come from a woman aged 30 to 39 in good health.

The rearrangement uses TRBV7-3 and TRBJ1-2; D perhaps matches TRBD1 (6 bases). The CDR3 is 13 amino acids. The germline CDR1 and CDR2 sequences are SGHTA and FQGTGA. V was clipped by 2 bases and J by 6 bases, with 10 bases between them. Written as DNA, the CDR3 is TGTGCCAGCAGCTTACAGGGGCTAGATGGCTACACCTTC. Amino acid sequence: CASSLQGLDGYTF.

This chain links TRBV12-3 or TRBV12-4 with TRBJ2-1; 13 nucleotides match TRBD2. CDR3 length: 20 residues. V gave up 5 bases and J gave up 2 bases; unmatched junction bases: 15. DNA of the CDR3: TGTGCCAGCAGTCTTCTCTTACGGACTAGCGGGAGACGGACCTACAATGAGCAGTTCTTC. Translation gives CASSLLLRTSGRRTYNEQFF.

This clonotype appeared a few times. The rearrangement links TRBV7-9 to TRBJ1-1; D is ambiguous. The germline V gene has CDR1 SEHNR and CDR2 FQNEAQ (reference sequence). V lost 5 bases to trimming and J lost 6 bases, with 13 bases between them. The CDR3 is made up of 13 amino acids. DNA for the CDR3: TGTGCCAGCAGCGTCCTTCAGGAGGCTGAAGCTTTCTTT. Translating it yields CASSVLQEAEAFF.

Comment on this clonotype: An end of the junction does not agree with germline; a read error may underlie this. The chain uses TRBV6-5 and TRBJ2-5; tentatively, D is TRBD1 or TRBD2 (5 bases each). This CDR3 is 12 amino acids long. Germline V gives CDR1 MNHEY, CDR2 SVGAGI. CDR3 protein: CARSGGEETQYF. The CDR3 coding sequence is TGTGCCCGCAGTGGGGGTGAAGAGACCCAGTACTTC.

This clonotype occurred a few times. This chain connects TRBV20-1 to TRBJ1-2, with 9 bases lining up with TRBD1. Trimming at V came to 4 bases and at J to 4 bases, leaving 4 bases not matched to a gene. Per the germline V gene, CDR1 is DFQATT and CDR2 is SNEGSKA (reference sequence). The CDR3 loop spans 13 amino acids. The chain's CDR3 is CSATLDRGYGYTF. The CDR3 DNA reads TGCAGTGCTACCCTGGACAGGGGCTATGGCTACACCTTC.

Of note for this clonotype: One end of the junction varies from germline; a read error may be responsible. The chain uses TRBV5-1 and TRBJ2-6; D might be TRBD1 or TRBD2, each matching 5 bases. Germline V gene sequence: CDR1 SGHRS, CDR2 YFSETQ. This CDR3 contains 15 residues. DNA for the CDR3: TGCGCCAGCGCCCCGGGGCACTCCGGGGCCAACGTCCGGACTTTC. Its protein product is CASAPGHSGANVRTF.

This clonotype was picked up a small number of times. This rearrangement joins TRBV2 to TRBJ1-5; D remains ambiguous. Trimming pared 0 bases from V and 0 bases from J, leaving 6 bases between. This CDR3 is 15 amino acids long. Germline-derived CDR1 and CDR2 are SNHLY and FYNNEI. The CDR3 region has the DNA TGTGCCAGCAGTGAAGCAGGGCGTAGCAATCAGCCCCAGCATTTT. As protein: CASSEAGRSNQPQHF.

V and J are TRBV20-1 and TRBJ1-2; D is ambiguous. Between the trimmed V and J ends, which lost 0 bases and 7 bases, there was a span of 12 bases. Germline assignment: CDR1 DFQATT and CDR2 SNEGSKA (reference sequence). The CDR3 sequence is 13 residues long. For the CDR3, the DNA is TGCAGTGCTAGAGAATTTTGGGATGGTGGCTACACCTTC. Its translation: CSAREFWDGGYTF.

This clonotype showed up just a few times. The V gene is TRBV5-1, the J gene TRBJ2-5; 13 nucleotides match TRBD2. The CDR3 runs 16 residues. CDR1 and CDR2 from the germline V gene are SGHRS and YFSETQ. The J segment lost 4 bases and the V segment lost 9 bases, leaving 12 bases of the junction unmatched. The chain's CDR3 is CATKLGTSGVRETQYF. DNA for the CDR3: TGCGCCACCAAACTCGGGACTAGCGGGGTTCGAGAGACCCAGTACTTC.

This chain's CDR3 is CASSLWAGQANYGYTF. CDR3 bases: TGTGCCAGCAGCTTGTGGGCAGGACAGGCTAACTATGGCTACACCTTC. This chain uses TRBV5-5 with TRBJ1-2, with TRBD1 matching 7 bases. This CDR3 is built from 16 residues. Germline loops: CDR1 SGHKS, CDR2 YYEKEE (reference sequence). V trimming: 1 base; J trimming: 0 bases; junction bases outside the gene matches: 6.

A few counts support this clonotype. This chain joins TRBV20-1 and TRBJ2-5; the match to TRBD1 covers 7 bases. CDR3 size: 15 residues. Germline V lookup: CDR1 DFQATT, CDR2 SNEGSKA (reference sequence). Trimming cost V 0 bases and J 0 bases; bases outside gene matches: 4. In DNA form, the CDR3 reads TGCAGTGCTAGAGACCCGGGACAGTACCAAGAGACCCAGTACTTC. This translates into CSARDPGQYQETQYF.

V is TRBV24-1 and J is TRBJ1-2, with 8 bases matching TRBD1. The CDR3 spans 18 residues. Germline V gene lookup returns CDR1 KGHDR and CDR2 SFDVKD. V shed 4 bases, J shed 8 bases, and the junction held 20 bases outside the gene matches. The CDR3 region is CATSDPGAGQGQYSGYTF. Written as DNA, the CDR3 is TGTGCCACCAGTGACCCAGGGGCTGGACAGGGTCAATATTCGGGCTACACCTTC.

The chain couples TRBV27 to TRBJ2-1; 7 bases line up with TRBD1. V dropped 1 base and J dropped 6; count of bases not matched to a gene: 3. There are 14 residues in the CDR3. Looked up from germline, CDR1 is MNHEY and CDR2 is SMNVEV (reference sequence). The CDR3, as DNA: TGTGCCAGCAGTTTATTAAAGGGGGCCAATGAGCAGTTCTTC. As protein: CASSLLKGANEQFF.

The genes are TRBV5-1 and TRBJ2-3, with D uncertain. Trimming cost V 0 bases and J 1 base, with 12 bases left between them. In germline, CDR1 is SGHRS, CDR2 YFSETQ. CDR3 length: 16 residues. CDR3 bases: TGCGCCAGCAGCTTGGAGGCCCCACCTGGCACAGATACGCAGTATTTT. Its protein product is CASSLEAPPGTDTQYF.

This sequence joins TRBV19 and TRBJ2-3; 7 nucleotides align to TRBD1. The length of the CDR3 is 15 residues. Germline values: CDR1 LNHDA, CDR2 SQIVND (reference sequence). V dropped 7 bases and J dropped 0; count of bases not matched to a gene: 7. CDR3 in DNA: TGTGCCAGTACACAGGGGATTGCTAGCACAGATACGCAGTATTTT. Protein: CASTQGIASTDTQYF.

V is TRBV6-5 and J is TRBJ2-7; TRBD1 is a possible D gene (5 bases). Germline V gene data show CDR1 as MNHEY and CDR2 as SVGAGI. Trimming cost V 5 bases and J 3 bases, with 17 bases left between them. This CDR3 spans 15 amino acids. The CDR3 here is CASSTRPQGSYEQYF. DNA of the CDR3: TGTGCCAGCAGTACGAGACCCCAGGGTAGCTACGAGCAGTACTTC.

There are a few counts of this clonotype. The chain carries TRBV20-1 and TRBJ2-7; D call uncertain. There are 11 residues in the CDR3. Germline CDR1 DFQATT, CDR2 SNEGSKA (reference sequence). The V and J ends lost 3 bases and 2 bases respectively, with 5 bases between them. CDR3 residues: CSASEPYEQYF. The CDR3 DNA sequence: TGCAGTGCTAGTGAGCCCTACGAGCAGTACTTC.

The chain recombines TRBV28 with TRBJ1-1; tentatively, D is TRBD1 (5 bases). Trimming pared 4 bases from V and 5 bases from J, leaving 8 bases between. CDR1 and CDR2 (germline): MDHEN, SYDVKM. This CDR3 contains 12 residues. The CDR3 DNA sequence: TGTGCCAGCAGTTGGGGGTTTACTGAAGCTTTCTTT. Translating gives CASSWGFTEAFF.

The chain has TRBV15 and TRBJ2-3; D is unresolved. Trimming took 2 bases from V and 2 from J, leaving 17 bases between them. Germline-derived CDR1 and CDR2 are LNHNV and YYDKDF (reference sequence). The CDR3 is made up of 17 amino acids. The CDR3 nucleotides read TGTGCCACCAGCAGAAAGTCTTTTCGAGTTGTCACAGATACGCAGTATTTT. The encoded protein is CATSRKSFRVVTDTQYF.

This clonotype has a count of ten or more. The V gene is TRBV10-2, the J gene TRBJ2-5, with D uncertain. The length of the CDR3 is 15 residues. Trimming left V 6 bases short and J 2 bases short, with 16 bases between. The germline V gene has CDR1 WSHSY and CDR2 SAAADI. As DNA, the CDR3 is TGCGCCAGCAGCCGAGTCTCCGGAGCTCAAGAGACCCAGTACTTC. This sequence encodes CASSRVSGAQETQYF.

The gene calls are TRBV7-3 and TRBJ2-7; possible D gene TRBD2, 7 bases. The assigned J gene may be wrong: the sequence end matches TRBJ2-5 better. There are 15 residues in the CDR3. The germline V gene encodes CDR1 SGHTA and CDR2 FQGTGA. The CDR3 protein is CASSLDGGLRETQYF. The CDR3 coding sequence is TGTGCCAGCAGCTTAGACGGGGGGCTGAGAGAGACCCAGTACTTC.

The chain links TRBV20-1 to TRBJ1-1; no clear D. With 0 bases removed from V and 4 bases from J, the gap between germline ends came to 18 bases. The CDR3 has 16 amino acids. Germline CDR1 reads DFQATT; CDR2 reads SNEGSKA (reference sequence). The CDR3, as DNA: TGCAGTGCTAGAGAAAACAGTGTTAGGACCTCCACTGAAGCTTTCTTT. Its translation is CSARENSVRTSTEAFF.

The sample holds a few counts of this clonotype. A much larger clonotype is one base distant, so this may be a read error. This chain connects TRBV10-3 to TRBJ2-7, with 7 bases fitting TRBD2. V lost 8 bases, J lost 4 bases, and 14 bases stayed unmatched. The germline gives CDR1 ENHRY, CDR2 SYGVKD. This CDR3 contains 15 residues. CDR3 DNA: TGTGCCATCGGTGGGACTGCTAGCGGACGATACGAGCAGTACTTC. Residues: CAIGGTASGRYEQYF.

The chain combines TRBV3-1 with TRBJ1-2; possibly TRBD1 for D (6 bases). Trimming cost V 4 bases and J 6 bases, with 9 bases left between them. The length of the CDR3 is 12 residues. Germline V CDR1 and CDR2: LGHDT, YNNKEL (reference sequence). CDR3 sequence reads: CASSPGDNGYTF. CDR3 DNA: TGTGCCAGCAGCCCCGGGGACAATGGCTACACCTTC.

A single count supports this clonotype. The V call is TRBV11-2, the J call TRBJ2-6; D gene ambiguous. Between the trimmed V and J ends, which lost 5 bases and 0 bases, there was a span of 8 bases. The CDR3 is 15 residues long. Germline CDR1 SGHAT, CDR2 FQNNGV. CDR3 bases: TGTGCCAGCAGCCGGTTTAGCTCTGGGGCCAACGTCCTGACTTTC. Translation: CASSRFSSGANVLTF.

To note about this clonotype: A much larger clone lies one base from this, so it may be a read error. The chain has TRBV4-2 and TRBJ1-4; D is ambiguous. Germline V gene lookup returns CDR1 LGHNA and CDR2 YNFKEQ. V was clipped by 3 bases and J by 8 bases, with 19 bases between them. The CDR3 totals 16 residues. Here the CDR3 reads CASSHSKVNLGEKLFF. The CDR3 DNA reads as TGTGCCAGCAGCCATTCCAAGGTGAACTTAGGGGAAAAACTGTTTTTT.

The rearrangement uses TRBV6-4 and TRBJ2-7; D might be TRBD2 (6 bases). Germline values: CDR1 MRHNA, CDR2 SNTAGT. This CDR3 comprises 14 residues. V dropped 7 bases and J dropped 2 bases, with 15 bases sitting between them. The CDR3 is CASTRRGLAYEQYF. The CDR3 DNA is TGTGCCAGCACGCGGCGGGGCCTAGCCTACGAGCAGTACTTC.

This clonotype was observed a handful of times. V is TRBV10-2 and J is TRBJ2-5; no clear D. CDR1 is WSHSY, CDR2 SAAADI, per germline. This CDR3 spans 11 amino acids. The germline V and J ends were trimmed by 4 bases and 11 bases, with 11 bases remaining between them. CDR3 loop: CASSVINEQYF. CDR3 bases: TGCGCCAGCAGTGTGATTAATGAGCAGTACTTC.

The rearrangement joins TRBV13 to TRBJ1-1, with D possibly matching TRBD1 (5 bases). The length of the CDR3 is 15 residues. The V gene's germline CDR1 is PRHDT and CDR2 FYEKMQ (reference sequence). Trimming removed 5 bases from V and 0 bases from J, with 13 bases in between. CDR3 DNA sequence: TGTGCCAGCAGCCCCTCCGGGACGATGAACACTGAAGCTTTCTTT. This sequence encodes CASSPSGTMNTEAFF. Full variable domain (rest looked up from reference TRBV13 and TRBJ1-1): AAGVIQSPRHLIKEKRETATLKCYPIPRHDTVYWYQQGPGQDPQFLISFYEKMQSDKGSIPDRFSAQQFSDYHSELNMSSLELGDSALYFCASSPSGTMNTEAFFGQGTRLTVV.